This T cell receptor (beta chain) emerged from a study of cytomegalovirus exposure and HLA in healthy donors. General observations from the study: The authors reported that TCR beta sequences could predict HLA-A and HLA-B alleles. These predictions were accurate for most subjects in the first cohort. Later analysis showed TCR association rates varying by HLA locus, highest for DRB1 and lowest for HLA-C. The study put 160 or so TCR beta chains on its list as cytomegalovirus-associated.

A remark on this clone: The target antigen is unknown.

With 60 Vbeta and 13 Jbeta primers, the PCR was carried out. Data came from immunoSEQ multiplex PCR; TCRdb stores just in-frame clones and leaves some out. Among around 110,000 clones listed, 70% to 85% were seen once. The length of the CDR3 is 16 residues. V shed 6 bases and J 9 bases; nucleotides not matched to a gene: 14. Germline assignment: CDR1 LNHDA and CDR2 SQIVND (reference sequence). This chain links TRBV19 with TRBJ1-5, with 10 bases matching TRBD1. This TCR came from a boy younger than 18 in good health and CMV-seronegative. The sample taken for sequencing was PBMCs. This CDR3 is CASRETGGVHKAPQHF. DNA for the CDR3: TGTGCCAGTAGAGAGACAGGGGGCGTTCATAAGGCGCCCCAGCATTTT.